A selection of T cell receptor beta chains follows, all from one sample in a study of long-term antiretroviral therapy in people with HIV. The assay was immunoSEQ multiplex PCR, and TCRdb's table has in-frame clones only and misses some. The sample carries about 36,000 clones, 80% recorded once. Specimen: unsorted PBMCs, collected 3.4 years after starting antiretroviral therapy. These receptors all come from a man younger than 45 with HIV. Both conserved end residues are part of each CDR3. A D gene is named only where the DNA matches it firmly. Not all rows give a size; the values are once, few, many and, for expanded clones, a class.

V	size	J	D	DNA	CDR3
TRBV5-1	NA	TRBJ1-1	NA	TGCGCCAGCAGCTTGGAGGTAGGGGGGGAAACTGAAGCTTTCTTT	CASSLEVGGETEAFF
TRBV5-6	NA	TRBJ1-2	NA	TGTGCCAGCAGCTTGATGGGTTCTGGCTACACCTTC	CASSLMGSGYTF
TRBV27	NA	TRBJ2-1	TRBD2	TGTGCCAGCAGTTGGGCGGGAGGGCCAGGCAATGAGCAGTTCTTC	CASSWAGGPGNEQFF
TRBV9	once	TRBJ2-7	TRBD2	TGTGCCAGCAGCGTACTAGCGGGAGGCTCCTACGAGCAGTACTTC	CASSVLAGGSYEQYF
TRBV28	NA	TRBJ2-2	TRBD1	TGTGCCAGCAGTTTGGGGACAGGGGTGACCACCGGGGAGCTGTTTTTT	CASSLGTGVTTGELFF
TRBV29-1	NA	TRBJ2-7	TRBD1	TGCAGCGTTCGACAGGGACCGAGCTACGAGCAGTACTTC	CSVRQGPSYEQYF
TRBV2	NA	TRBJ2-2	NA	TGTGCCAGCAGTGCTTGGGCAGGGGCGAACACCGGGGAGCTGTTTTTT	CASSAWAGANTGELFF
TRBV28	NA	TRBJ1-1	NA	TGTGCCAGCAGTTTATCGCCGGGGACAACGAAGCGGAACACTGAAGCTTTCTTT	CASSLSPGTTKRNTEAFF
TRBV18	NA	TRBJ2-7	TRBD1	TGTGCCAGCTCACCATCAACAGGGGTTCCCTACGAGCAGTACTTC	CASSPSTGVPYEQYF
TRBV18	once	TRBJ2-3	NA	TGTGCCAGCTCTGAGGCGATCACAGATACGCAGTATTTT	CASSEAITDTQYF
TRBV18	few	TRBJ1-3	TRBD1	TGTGCCAGCTCACAACGACAGGGCCTGGGTGGAAACACCATATATTTT	CASSQRQGLGGNTIYF
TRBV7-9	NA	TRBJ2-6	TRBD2	TGTGCCAGCAGCTTACGCGGGAGTGGGGCCAACGTCCTGACTTTC	CASSLRGSGANVLTF
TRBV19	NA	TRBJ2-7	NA	TGTGCCTTGTGGGGGGTCAGCTCCTACGAGCAGTACTTC	CALWGVSSYEQYF
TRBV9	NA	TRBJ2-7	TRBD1	TGTGCCAGCAGCGTCGGGACAGGGGTGAACTACGAGCAGTACTTC	CASSVGTGVNYEQYF
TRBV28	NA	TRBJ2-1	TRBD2	TGTGCCAGCAGCCATAGCGGGAGTGGGAGCAATGAGCAGTTCTTC	CASSHSGSGSNEQFF
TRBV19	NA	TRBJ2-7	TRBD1	TGTGCCAGTAGCTCTGGCGCTGGGACAGGGGGCAACGAGCAGTACTTC	CASSSGAGTGGNEQYF
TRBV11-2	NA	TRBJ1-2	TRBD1	TGTGCCAGCAGCATACCGGGACAGGGAAGGGATGGCTACACCTTC	CASSIPGQGRDGYTF
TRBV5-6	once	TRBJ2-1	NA	TGTGCCAGCAGCTTGGGCGGGTGGAACTACAATGAGCAGTTCTTC	CASSLGGWNYNEQFF
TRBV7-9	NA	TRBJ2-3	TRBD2	TGTGCCAGCAGCCCTGGACTAGCGGGAGGGGATACGCAGTATTTT	CASSPGLAGGDTQYF
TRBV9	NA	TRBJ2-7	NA	TGTGCCAGCAGCGTAGGGACAAGCGGCAACGAGCAGTACTTC	CASSVGTSGNEQYF
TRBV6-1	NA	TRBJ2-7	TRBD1	TGTGCCAGCAATGGGACAGGAGAAAATTACGAGCAGTACTTC	CASNGTGENYEQYF
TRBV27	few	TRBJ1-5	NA	TGTGCCAGCAGTGGGCAGTCCAATCAGCCCCAGCATTTT	CASSGQSNQPQHF
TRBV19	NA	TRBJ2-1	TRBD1	TGTGCCAGTAAGGCCGGGACAGGGAACAATGAGCAGTTCTTC	CASKAGTGNNEQFF
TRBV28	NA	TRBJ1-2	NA	TGTGCCAGCAGTTTGGCCCAGAACTATGGCTACACCTTC	CASSLAQNYGYTF
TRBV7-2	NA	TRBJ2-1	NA	TGTGCCAGCAGCCTTGGGGAACGAGTGGGGGTGGATGAGCAGTTCTTC	CASSLGERVGVDEQFF
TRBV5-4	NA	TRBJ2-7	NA	TGTGCCAGCAGCTTGTGGCTAGGTGGTTACGAGCAGTACTTC	CASSLWLGGYEQYF
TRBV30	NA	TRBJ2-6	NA	TGTGCCTGGATTGCGGTCTCTGGGGCCAACGTCCTGACTTTC	CAWIAVSGANVLTF
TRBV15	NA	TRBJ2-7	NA	TGTGCCACCAGCAGAGGCCCCAGCGGGTCTGACGAGCAGTACTTC	CATSRGPSGSDEQYF
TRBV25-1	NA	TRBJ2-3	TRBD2	TGTGCCAGCAGTTTGCTAGCGGGAGGCACAGATACGCAGTATTTT	CASSLLAGGTDTQYF
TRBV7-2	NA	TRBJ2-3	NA	TGTGCCAGCAGCCCAGGGGGGCCAGCAGGCACAGATACGCAGTATTTT	CASSPGGPAGTDTQYF
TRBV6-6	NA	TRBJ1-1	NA	TGTGCCAGCAGTTACTCGGGTGGATACACTGAAGCTTTCTTT	CASSYSGGYTEAFF
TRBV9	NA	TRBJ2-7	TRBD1	TGTGCCAGCAGCGTGGGAACAGGGGGCGAGCAGTACTTC	CASSVGTGGEQYF
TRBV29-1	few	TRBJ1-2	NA	TGCAGCGTTGGGGGGGCTAACTATGGCTACACCTTC	CSVGGANYGYTF
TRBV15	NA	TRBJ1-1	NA	TGTGCCACCAGCAGAGGGGAAAGTCTTGAAGCTTTCTTT	CATSRGESLEAFF
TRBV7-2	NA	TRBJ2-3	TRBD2	TGTGCCAGCAGCTTACGAGCGGGAGACACAGATACGCAGTATTTT	CASSLRAGDTDTQYF
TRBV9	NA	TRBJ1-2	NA	TGTGCCAGCAGCGTAGAGGGCGGCTACTATGGCTACACCTTC	CASSVEGGYYGYTF
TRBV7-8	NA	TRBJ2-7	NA	TGTGCCAGCAGCTTAGCCGACTTCTCCTACGAGCAGTACTTC	CASSLADFSYEQYF
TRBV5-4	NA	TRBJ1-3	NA	TGTGCCAGCAGCTTGGTGGGGGGAAACACCATATATTTT	CASSLVGGNTIYF
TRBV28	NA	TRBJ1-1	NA	TGTGCCAGCAGTTTATTTGGGGGAAACTCTGAAGCTTTCTTT	CASSLFGGNSEAFF
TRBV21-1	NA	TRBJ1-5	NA	TGTGCCAGCAGCACCAGGAACGGGACAGGGAGGGGCAATCAGCCCCAGCATTTT	CASSTRNGTGRGNQPQHF
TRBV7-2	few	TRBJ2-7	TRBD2	TGTGCCAGCAGCTTTAGCGGGAGCTCCTACGAGCAGTACTTC	CASSFSGSSYEQYF
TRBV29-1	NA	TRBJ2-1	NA	TGCAGCGTTATCACTAACTATGAGCAGTTCTTC	CSVITNYEQFF
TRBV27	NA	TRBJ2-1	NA	TGTGCCAGCAGTTTTCGAACTTACAATGAGCAGTTCTTC	CASSFRTYNEQFF
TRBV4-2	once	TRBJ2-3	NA	TGTGCCAGCAGCCAAGGCAGCGTAGGCACAGATACGCAGTATTTT	CASSQGSVGTDTQYF
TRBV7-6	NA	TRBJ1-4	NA	TGTGCCAGCAGCTCCAATACGGGTGAAAAACTGTTTTTT	CASSSNTGEKLFF
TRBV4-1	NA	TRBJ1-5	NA	TGCGCCAGCAGCCAAGTGCATCCTAGCAATCAGCCCCAGCATTTT	CASSQVHPSNQPQHF
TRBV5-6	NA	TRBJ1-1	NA	TGTGCCAGCAGCTTGGAAATGAACACTGAAGCTTTCTTT	CASSLEMNTEAFF
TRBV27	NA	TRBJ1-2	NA	TGTGCCAGCAGTTTATCGGGGGAGGGGAGGGCCTATGGCTACACCTTC	CASSLSGEGRAYGYTF
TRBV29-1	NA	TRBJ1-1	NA	TGCAGCGTTGAAGATCTTCCGGCACGGGAAGCTTTCTTT	CSVEDLPAREAFF
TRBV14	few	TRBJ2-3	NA	TGTGCCAGCAGCCAGAACAGGGCTATCACAGATACGCAGTATTTT	CASSQNRAITDTQYF
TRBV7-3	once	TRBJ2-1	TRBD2	TGTGCCAGCAGCCTCGAATTAGCGGGAGTTTCCCATGAGCAGTTCTTC	CASSLELAGVSHEQFF
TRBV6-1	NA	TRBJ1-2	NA	TGTGCCACCCGGCCGGGGGGCGGCTACACCTTC	CATRPGGGYTF
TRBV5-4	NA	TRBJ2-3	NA	TGTGCCAGCAGCTTGGGTCCCGCCCACCCAGATACGCAGTATTTT	CASSLGPAHPDTQYF